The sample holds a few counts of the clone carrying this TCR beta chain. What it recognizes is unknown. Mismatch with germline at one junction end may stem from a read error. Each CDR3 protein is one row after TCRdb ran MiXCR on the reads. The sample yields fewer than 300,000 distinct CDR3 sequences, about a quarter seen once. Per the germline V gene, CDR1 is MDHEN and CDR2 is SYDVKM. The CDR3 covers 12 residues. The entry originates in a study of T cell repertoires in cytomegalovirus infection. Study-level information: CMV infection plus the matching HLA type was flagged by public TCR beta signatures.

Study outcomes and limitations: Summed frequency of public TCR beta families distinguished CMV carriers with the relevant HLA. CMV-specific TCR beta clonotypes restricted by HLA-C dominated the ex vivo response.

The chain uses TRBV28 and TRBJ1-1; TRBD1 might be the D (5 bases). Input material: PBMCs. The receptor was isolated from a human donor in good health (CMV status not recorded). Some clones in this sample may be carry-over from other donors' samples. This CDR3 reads CASSRTGTVAFF. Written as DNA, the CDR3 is TGTGCCAGCAGTAGAACCGGGACTGTAGCTTTCTTT.